This T cell receptor beta chain was sequenced for a study of T cell changes during pregnancy in multiple sclerosis. Deletions cut 0 bases from V and 9 bases from J, with 17 bases between. This CDR3 spans 14 amino acids. The germline CDR1 and CDR2 sequences are SQVTM and ANQGSEA. Repertoires were generated with immunoSEQ multiplex PCR, while TCRdb's copy carries only in-frame clones and drops some. The repertoire consists of about 80,000 clones, with around nine tenths occurring once and the leading ten covering 1.9%. This clone has a single count. This TCR came from a female donor with multiple sclerosis, enrolled in a pregnancy study. The sequenced sample was peripheral blood, obtained before pregnancy. The chain links TRBV29-1 to TRBJ1-2; D gene unclear. This chain's CDR3 is CSVEELTFGRSYTF. The CDR3 DNA sequence: TGCAGCGTTGAAGAACTAACCTTCGGTCGTAGCTACACCTTC.